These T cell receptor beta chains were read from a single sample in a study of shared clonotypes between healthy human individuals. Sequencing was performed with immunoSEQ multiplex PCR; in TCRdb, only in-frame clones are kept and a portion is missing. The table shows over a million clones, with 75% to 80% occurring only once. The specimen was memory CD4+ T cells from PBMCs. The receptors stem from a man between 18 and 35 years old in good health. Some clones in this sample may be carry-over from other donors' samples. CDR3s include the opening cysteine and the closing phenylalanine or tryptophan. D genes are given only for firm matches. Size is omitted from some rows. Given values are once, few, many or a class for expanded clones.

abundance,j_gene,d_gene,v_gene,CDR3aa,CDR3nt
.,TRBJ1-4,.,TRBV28,CASSPHVGGWEKLFF,TGTGCCAGCAGCCCCCACGTGGGCGGATGGGAAAAACTGTTTTTT
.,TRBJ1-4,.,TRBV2,CASESEATNEKLFF,TGTGCCAGCGAATCTGAGGCAACTAATGAAAAACTGTTTTTT
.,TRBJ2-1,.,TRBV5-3,CARSAVGGTAYDEQFF,TGTGCCAGAAGTGCAGTTGGCGGGACCGCCTACGATGAGCAGTTCTTC
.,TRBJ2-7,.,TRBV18,CASSPLGRNSYEQYF,TGTGCCAGCTCACCCTTAGGACGGAACTCCTACGAGCAGTACTTC
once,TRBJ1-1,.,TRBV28,CASSFPAKAGRGAEAFF,TGTGCCAGCAGTTTCCCAGCTAAGGCAGGGAGGGGCGCTGAAGCTTTCTTT
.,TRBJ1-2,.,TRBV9,CASSGIPWGVTNYGYTF,TGTGCCAGCAGCGGGATCCCGTGGGGGGTTACTAACTATGGCTACACCTTC
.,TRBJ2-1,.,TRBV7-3,CASQSGGGRNHNEQFF,TGTGCCAGCCAATCCGGAGGGGGTCGAAATCACAATGAGCAGTTCTTC
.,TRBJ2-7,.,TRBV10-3,CAISEVRAYEQYF,TGTGCCATCAGTGAGGTGAGGGCCTACGAGCAGTACTTC
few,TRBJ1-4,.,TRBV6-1,CASREQGLGKLFF,TGTGCCAGCAGAGAACAGGGTTTAGGGAAACTGTTTTTT
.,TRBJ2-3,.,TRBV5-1,CASTQGRIESDTQYF,TGCGCCAGCACCCAGGGCCGGATAGAATCAGATACGCAGTATTTT
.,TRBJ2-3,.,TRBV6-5,CASSYSPGTDTQYF,TGTGCCAGCAGTTACTCCCCCGGTACAGATACGCAGTATTTT
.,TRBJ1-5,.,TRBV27,CASSLGRDQPQHF,TGTGCCAGCAGTTTGGGGAGGGATCAGCCCCAGCATTTT
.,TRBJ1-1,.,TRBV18,CASSPYNGENTEAFF,TGTGCCAGCTCACCATACAACGGAGAGAACACTGAAGCTTTCTTT
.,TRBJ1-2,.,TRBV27,CASSPRGGAYGYTF,TGTGCCAGCAGCCCCCGGGGGGGAGCCTATGGCTACACCTTC
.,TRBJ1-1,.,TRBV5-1,CASCGGMDTEAFF,TGCGCCAGCTGCGGGGGGATGGACACTGAAGCTTTCTTT
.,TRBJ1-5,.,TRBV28,CASSPGSTAQPQHF,TGTGCCAGCAGTCCAGGGTCAACTGCACAGCCCCAGCATTTT
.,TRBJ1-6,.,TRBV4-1,CASSQGAIRGSPLHF,TGCGCCAGCAGCCAAGGGGCCATCCGCGGCTCACCCCTCCACTTT
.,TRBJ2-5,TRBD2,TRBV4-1,CASSQALLAGVQETQYF,TGCGCCAGCAGCCAAGCTCTCCTAGCGGGGGTACAAGAGACCCAGTACTTC
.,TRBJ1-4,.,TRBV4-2,CASSRPGTTNEKLFF,TGTGCCAGCAGCCGCCCCGGGACGACAAATGAAAAACTGTTTTTT
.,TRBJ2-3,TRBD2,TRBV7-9,CASSGLGLAGGGDTQYF,TGTGCCAGCAGCGGGCTCGGACTAGCGGGAGGGGGAGATACGCAGTATTTT
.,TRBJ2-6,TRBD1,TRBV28,CASRPPGTGVSGANVLTF,TGTGCCAGCAGACCCCCCGGGACAGGGGTTTCTGGGGCCAACGTCCTGACTTTC
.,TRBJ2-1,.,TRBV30,CAWSKLDNEQFF,TGTGCCTGGAGTAAACTAGACAATGAGCAGTTCTTC
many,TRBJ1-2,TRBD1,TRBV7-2,CASSLEVTGGPGYTF,TGTGCCAGCAGCTTAGAAGTGACAGGGGGGCCTGGCTACACCTTC
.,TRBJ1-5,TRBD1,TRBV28,CASSSYRGRGGDQPQHF,TGTGCCAGCAGCTCTTACAGGGGGCGAGGGGGAGATCAGCCCCAGCATTTT
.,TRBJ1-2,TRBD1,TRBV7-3,CASSQGGLGRLYGYTF,TGTGCCAGCAGCCAAGGGGGCTTGGGACGGCTCTATGGCTACACCTTC
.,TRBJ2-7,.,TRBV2,CASKYSSYEQYF,TGTGCCAGCAAGTACAGCTCCTACGAGCAGTACTTC
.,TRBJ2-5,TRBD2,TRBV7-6,CASSLGLAGGGQETQYF,TGTGCCAGCAGCTTGGGACTAGCGGGAGGAGGGCAAGAGACCCAGTACTTC
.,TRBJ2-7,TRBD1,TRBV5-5,CASSSQGTGTEQYF,TGTGCCAGCAGCTCCCAGGGGACAGGGACCGAGCAGTACTTC
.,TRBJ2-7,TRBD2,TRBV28,CASSVRLAGAVEQYF,TGTGCCAGCAGTGTCCGACTAGCGGGAGCAGTCGAGCAGTACTTC
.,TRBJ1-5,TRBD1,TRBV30,CAWSQQGRQPQHF,TGTGCCTGGAGTCAACAGGGGAGACAGCCCCAGCATTTT
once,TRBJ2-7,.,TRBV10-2,CASSAAGLYEQYF,TGCGCCAGCAGTGCGGCCGGGCTCTACGAGCAGTACTTC
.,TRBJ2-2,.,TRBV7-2,CASSLVSWAGELFF,TGTGCCAGCAGCTTAGTGAGTTGGGCCGGGGAGCTGTTTTTT
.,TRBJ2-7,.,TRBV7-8,CASSLALTRGTYEQYF,TGTGCCAGCAGCTTAGCGCTGACCCGGGGAACCTACGAGCAGTACTTC
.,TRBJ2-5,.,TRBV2,CASNPMTETQYF,TGTGCCAGCAACCCCATGACAGAGACCCAGTACTTC
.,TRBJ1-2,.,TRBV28,CASSSGRGYGYTF,TGTGCCAGCAGTTCGGGACGAGGATATGGCTACACCTTC
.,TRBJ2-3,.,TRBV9,CASSVDRAADTQYF,TGTGCCAGCAGCGTAGACAGGGCAGCAGATACGCAGTATTTT
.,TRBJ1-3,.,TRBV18,CASSPVITDGRSGNTIYF,TGTGCCAGCTCACCAGTTATTACCGACGGTCGATCGGGAAACACCATATATTTT
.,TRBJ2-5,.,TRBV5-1,CASSLASAGGRTQYF,TGCGCCAGCAGCTTGGCCAGCGCGGGTGGGAGGACCCAGTACTTC
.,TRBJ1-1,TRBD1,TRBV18,CASSSIRDREAFF,TGTGCCAGCTCATCAATCAGGGACAGGGAAGCTTTCTTT
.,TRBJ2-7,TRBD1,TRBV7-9,CASSIQGITYEQYF,TGTGCCAGCAGCATACAGGGGATCACCTACGAGCAGTACTTC
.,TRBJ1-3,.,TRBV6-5,CASSYSRGSGNTIYF,TGTGCCAGCAGTTACTCGAGGGGGTCCGGAAACACCATATATTTT
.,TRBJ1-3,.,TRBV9,CASSPRYPYGNTIYF,TGTGCCAGCAGCCCCCGCTATCCCTACGGAAACACCATATATTTT
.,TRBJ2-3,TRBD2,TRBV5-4,CASSQREGMTDTQYF,TGTGCCAGCAGCCAGCGGGAGGGTATGACAGATACGCAGTATTTT
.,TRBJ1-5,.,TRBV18,CASSPGTRNQPQHF,TGTGCCAGCTCACCTGGGACAAGGAATCAGCCCCAGCATTTT
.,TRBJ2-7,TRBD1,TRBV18,CASSLNGQASPGVQYF,TGTGCCAGCTCACTAAACGGACAGGCCTCGCCTGGGGTGCAGTACTTC
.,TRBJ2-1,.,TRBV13,CASSFRAGYNEQFF,TGTGCCAGCAGTTTTCGGGCGGGATACAATGAGCAGTTCTTC
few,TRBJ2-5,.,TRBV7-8,CASSLGGSKETQYF,TGTGCCAGCAGCTTAGGCGGGTCGAAAGAGACCCAGTACTTC
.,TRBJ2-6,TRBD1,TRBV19,CASTHGQGRSGANVLTF,TGTGCCAGTACCCATGGACAGGGAAGGTCTGGGGCCAACGTCCTGACTTTC
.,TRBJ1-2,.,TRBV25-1,CASSDPGTGYTF,TGTGCCAGCAGTGACCCTGGGACGGGCTACACCTTC
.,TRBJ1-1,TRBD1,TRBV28,CASSHRTGWLPEAFF,TGTGCCAGCAGCCATCGGACAGGGTGGCTGCCTGAAGCTTTCTTT
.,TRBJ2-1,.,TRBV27,CASRPEGEGSNEQFF,TGTGCCAGCAGACCGGAGGGGGAAGGGTCAAATGAGCAGTTCTTC
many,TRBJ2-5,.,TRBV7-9,CASSLGTGETQYF,TGTGCCAGCAGCTTAGGTACAGGGGAGACCCAGTACTTC
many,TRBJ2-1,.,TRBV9,CASRDYRHEQFF,TGTGCCAGCAGGGACTACCGGCATGAGCAGTTCTTC
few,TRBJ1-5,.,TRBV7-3,CASSSPSRQLYQPQHF,TGTGCCAGCAGCTCCCCCAGCCGACAATTATATCAGCCCCAGCATTTT
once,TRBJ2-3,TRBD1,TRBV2,CASRMGQTDTQYF,TGTGCCAGCAGAATGGGACAGACAGATACGCAGTATTTT